The present entry profiles one TCR beta chain with its context. Antigen: not known. The germline gene is not matched at one end of the junction; a read error may be the cause. Germline V lookup: CDR1 SQVTM, CDR2 ANQGSEA. The CDR3 has 12 amino acids. The sample is drawn from a study of T cells in localized non-small cell lung cancer. Study conclusions and caveats: Adjacent lung exhibited a median of approximately 59 among the 100 most abundant tumor clones. Investigators sequenced only a single tumor region, leaving heterogeneity possible.

The protocol was immunoSEQ multiplex PCR, while the TCRdb copy is restricted to in-frame clones and leaves out a portion. The sample lists tens of thousands of clones; over 75% were seen once. Sequences were derived from peripheral blood, sampled before any cancer treatment. This chain joins TRBV29-1 and TRBJ1-2; TRBD1 might be the D (5 bases). This receptor was identified in a female donor aged 60 or older with stage II squamous cell lung carcinoma. The CDR3 sequence: CSIEVTVGGYTF. DNA for the CDR3: TGCAGCATTGAAGTGACAGTGGGGGGCTACACCTTC.